This record concerns one TCR beta chain sequence. Its specificity is not known. The CDR3 totals 15 residues. V lost 5 bases to trimming and J lost 7 bases; unmatched junction nucleotides: 11. The V gene's germline CDR1 is SGHRS and CDR2 YFSETQ. Repertoires were generated with immunoSEQ multiplex PCR, while TCRdb's copy carries only in-frame clones and drops some. Of about 2.5 million clones listed, about nine tenths were seen once; the top ten hold 0.37%. Donors, healthy HIV-negative adults, lacked recent acute infections or vaccinations. The record originates from a study of shared clonotypes between healthy human individuals. Whole-study findings and limits: When compared with the clonotypes that were shared by all four sorted-subset donors, the non-shared clonotypes turned out to have lower generation probabilities.

This chain links TRBV5-1 with TRBJ1-4, with 7 bases lining up with TRBD1. The specimen was naive CD4+ T cells from PBMCs. The subset: CD45RA+ positively selected. The sequence was collected from a man aged 18 to 30 in good health. Some clones in this sample may be carry-over from other donors' samples. CDR3 coding DNA: TGCGCCAGCAGAAAATCACTGGGACAGATTGAAAAACTGTTTTTT. Amino acids: CASRKSLGQIEKLFF.